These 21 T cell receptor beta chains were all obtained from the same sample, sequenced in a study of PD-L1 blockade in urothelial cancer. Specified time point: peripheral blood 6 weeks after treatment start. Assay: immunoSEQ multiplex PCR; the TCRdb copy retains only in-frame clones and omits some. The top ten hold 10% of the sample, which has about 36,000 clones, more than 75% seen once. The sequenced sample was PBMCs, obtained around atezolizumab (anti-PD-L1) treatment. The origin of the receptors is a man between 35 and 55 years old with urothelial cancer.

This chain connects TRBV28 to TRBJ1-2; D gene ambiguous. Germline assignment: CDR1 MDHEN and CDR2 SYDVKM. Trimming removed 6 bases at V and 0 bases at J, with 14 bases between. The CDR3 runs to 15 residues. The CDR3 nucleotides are TGTGCCAGCAGAGCGCCCAGAAGAGCTAACTATGGCTACACCTTC. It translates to CASRAPRRANYGYTF.

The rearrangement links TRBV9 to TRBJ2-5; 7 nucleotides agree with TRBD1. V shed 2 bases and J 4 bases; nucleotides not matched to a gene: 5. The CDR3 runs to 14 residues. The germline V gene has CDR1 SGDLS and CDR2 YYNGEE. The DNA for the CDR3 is TGTGCCAGCAGCGTTACAGGGGCAGGAGAGACCCAGTACTTC. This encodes CASSVTGAGETQYF. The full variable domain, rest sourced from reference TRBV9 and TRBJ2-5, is DSGVTQTPKHLITATGQRVTLRCSPRSGDLSVYWYQQSLDQGLQFLIQYYNGEERAKGNILERFSAQQFPDLHSELNLSSLELGDSALYFCASSVTGAGETQYFGPGTRLLVL.

Written as DNA, the CDR3 is TGTGCCAGCAGCCTGGGACTAGGGTACACAGATACGCAGTATTTT. Encoded protein: CASSLGLGYTDTQYF. The chain recombines TRBV7-2 with TRBJ2-3; 8 bases agree with TRBD2. J gave up 2 bases and V 5 bases, and 6 bases lay outside the gene matches. The CDR3 spans 15 residues. The germline CDR1 and CDR2 sequences are SGHTA and FQGNSA. The full variable domain, with the rest looked up from reference TRBV7-2 and TRBJ2-3, is GAGVSQSPSNKVTEKGKDVELRCDPISGHTALYWYRQSLGQGLEFLIYFQGNSAPDKSGLPSDRFSAERTGGSVSTLTIQRTQQEDSAVYLCASSLGLGYTDTQYFGPGTRLTVL.

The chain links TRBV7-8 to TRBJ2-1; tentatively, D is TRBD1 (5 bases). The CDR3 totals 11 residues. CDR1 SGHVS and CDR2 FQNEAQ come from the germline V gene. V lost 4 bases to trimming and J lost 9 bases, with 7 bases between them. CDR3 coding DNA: TGTGCCAGCAGCTCTAGGGGTGAGCAGTTCTTC. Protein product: CASSSRGEQFF.

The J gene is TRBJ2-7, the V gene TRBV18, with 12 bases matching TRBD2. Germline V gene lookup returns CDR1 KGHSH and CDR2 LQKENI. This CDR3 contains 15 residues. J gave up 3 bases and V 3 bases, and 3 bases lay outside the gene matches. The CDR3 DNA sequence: TGTGCCAGCTCACCCGGGACTAGCGGGCTCTACGAGCAGTACTTC. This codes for CASSPGTSGLYEQYF.

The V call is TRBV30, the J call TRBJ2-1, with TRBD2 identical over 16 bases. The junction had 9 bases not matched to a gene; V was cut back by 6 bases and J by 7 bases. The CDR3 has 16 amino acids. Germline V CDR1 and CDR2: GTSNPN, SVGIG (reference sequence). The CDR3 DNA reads TGTGCCTGCTCGAGGTCGGGACTAGCGGGGGGGAATGAGCAGTTCTTC. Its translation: CACSRSGLAGGNEQFF. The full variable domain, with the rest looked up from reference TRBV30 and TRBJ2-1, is SQTIHQWPATLVQPVGSPLSLECTVEGTSNPNLYWYRQAAGRGLQLLFYSVGIGQISSEVPQNLSASRPQDRQFILSSKKLLLSDSGFYLCACSRSGLAGGNEQFFGPGTRLTVL.

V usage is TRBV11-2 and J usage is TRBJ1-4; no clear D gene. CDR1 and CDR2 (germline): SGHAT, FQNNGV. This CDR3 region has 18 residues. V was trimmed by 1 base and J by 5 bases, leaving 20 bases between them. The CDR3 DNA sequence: TGTGCCAGCAGCTTAGTCTCGCCGGGCGGAGGAGGAAATGAAAAACTGTTTTTT. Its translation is CASSLVSPGGGGNEKLFF.

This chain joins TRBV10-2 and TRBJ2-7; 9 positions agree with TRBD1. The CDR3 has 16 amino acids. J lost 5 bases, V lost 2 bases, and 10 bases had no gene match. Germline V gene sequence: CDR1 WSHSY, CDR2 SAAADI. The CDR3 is CASSERAGTGSNEQYF. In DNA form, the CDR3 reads TGCGCCAGCAGTGAGCGAGCCGGGACAGGGTCCAACGAGCAGTACTTC.

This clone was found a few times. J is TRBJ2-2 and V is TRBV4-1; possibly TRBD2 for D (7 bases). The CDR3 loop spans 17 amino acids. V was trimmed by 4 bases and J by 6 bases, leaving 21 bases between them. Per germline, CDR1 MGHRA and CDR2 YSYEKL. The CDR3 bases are TGCGCCAGCAGCCCCACTTCGGGCGGGGGCGCGGCCGGGGAGCTGTTTTTT. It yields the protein CASSPTSGGGAAGELFF.

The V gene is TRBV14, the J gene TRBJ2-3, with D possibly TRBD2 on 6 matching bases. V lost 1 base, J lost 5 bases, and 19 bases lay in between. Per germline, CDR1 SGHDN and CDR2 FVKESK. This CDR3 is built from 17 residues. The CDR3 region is CASSQVRRGRLIDTQYF. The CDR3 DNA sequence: TGTGCCAGCAGCCAAGTTAGGAGGGGACGGTTGATAGATACGCAGTATTTT.

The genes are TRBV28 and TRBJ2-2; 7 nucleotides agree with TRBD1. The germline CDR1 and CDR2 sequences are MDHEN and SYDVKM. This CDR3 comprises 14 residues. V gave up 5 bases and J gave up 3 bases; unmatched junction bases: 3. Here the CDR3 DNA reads TGTGCCAGCAGTCCGGGGACAGACACCGGGGAGCTGTTTTTT. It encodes CASSPGTDTGELFF.

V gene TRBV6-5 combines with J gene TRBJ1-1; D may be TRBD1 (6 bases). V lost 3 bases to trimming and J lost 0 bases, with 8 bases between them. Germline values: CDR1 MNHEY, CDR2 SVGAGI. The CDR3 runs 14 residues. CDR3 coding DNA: TGTGCCAGCAGTTATCAGGGGATGAACACTGAAGCTTTCTTT. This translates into CASSYQGMNTEAFF.

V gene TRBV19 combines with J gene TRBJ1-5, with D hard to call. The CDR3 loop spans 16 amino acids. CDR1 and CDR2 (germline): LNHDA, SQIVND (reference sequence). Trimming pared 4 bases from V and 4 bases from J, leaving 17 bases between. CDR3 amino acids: CASSRVPGISNQPQHF. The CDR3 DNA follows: TGTGCCAGTAGTAGGGTACCGGGGATCTCTAATCAGCCCCAGCATTTT.

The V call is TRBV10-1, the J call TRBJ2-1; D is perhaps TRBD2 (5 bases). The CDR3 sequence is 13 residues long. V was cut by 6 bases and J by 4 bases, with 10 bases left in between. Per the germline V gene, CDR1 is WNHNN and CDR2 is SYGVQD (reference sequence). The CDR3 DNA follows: TGCGCCAGCAGCCGGGAACCTTACAATGAGCAGTTCTTC. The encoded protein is CASSREPYNEQFF.

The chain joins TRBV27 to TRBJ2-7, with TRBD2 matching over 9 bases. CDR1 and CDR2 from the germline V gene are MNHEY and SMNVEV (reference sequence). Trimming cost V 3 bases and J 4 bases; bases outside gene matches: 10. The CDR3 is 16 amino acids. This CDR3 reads CASSFNSGRRSYEQYF. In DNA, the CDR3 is TGTGCCAGCAGTTTTAATAGCGGGAGACGTTCTTACGAGCAGTACTTC.

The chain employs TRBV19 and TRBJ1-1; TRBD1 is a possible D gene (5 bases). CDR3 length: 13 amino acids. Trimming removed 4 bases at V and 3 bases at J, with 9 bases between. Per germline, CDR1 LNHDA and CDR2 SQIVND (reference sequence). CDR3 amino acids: CASSTDSYTEAFF. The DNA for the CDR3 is TGTGCCAGTAGTACCGACAGTTACACTGAAGCTTTCTTT.

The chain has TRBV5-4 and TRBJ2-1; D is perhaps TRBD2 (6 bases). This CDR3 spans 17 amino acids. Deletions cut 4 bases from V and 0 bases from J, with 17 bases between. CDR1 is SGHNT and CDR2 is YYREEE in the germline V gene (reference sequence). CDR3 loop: CASSPGGGKSSYNEQFF. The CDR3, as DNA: TGTGCCAGCAGCCCCGGAGGCGGGAAGAGCTCCTACAATGAGCAGTTCTTC. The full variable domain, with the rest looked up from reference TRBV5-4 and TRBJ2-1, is ETGVTQSPTHLIKTRGQQVTLRCSSQSGHNTVSWYQQALGQGPQFIFQYYREEENGRGNFPPRFSGLQFPNYSSELNVNALELDDSALYLCASSPGGGKSSYNEQFFGPGTRLTVL.

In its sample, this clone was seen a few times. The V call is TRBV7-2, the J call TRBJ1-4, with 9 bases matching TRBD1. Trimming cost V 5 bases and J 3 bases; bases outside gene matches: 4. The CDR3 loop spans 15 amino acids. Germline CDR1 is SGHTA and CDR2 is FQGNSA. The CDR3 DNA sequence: TGTGCCAGCAGCGACCGGGACAGGGCTAATGAAAAACTGTTTTTT. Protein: CASSDRDRANEKLFF. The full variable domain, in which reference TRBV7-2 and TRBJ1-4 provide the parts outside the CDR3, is GAGVSQSPSNKVTEKGKDVELRCDPISGHTALYWYRQSLGQGLEFLIYFQGNSAPDKSGLPSDRFSAERTGGSVSTLTIQRTQQEDSAVYLCASSDRDRANEKLFFGSGTQLSVL.

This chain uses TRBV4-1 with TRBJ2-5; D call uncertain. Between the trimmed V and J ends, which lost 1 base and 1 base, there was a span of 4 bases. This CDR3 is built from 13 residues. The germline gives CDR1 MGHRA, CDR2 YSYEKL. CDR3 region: CASSQVSQETQYF. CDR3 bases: TGCGCCAGCAGCCAAGTATCCCAAGAGACCCAGTACTTC.

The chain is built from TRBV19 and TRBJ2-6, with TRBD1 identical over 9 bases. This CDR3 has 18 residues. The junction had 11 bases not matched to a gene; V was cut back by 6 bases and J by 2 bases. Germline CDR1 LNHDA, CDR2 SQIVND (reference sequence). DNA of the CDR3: TGTGCCAGTAGCCCAACAGGGGGCGCCTTGACTGGGGCCAACGTCCTGACTTTC. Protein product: CASSPTGGALTGANVLTF.

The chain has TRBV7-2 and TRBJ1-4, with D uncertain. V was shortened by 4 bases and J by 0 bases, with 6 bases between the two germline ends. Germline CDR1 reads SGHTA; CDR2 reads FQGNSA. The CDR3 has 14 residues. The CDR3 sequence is CASSSGTTNEKLFF. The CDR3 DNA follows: TGTGCCAGCAGCTCGGGAACAACTAATGAAAAACTGTTTTTT.